The clone carrying this T cell receptor (beta chain) showed up many times. Its antigen is unidentified. Researchers tagged individual cDNA molecules with unique molecular identifiers. Using its own MiXCR run on the 5' RACE reads, TCRdb lists one record per CDR3 protein. The top ten hold about 3% of the sample, which has some 55,000 distinct CDR3 sequences, roughly 12% seen once. The data were taken from a study of early T cells in non-severe SARS-CoV-2 infection. Study summary: Unsorted whole-blood RNA was sequenced in bulk, leaving chains unpaired.

The CDR3 runs to 15 residues. The V segment lost 6 bases and the J segment 2 bases; nucleotides outside the gene matches: 5. Germline values: CDR1 ENHRY, CDR2 SYGVKD. Findings and limits, study-wide: Private and CD4 specificities were missed by VDJdb matching, which favored anti-spike CD8 responses.

This receptor was identified in an adult who was a healthcare worker with PCR-confirmed SARS-CoV-2 infection or an uninfected control (not recorded which). Sequencing was performed on whole blood. This chain links TRBV10-3 with TRBJ2-7; the match to TRBD2 covers 12 bases. CDR3 DNA sequence: TGTGCCATCAGCGGGGGACTAGCGGGCGCCTACGAGCAGTACTTC. This encodes CAISGGLAGAYEQYF.